This TCR beta chain was captured by sequencing in a study of T cells in Graves' hyperthyroidism and ophthalmopathy. RNA transcripts served as the template for amplifying TCR beta CDR3 regions. HTBI primers drove first-round RT-PCR of the TCR CDR3. TCRdb processed the multiplex PCR reads anew with MiXCR; each CDR3 protein has one entry. The table has a few hundred thousand distinct CDR3 sequences, about 13% seen once. The PBMCs studied were ones that came from approximately 9.9 ml fresh peripheral blood. The CDR3 runs to 18 residues. Trimming stripped 5 bases from V and 4 bases from J, with 23 bases between. Germline loops: CDR1 MNHNS, CDR2 SASEGT. This clonotype was counted only a few times.

Sequenced material: blood. This TCR was sampled from a woman younger than 30 with Graves' hyperthyroidism. The chain is built from TRBV6-1 and TRBJ2-2; D uncertain. The CDR3 DNA follows: TGTGCCAGCAGTCCCCCCACAATCCCCAGAAAGGGCACCGGGGAGCTGTTTTTT. It is translated as CASSPPTIPRKGTGELFF.